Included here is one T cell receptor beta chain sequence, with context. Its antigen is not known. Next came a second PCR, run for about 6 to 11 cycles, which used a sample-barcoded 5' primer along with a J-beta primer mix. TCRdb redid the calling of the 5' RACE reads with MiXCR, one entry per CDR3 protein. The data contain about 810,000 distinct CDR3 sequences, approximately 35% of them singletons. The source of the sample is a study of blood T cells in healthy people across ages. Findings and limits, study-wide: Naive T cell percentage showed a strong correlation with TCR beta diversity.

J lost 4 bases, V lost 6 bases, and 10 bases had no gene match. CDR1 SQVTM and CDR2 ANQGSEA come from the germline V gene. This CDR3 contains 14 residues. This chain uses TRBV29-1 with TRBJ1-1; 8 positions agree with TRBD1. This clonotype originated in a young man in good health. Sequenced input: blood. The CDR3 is CSVRAGTGFTEAFF. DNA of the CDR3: TGCAGCGTGCGGGCCGGGACAGGCTTCACTGAAGCTTTCTTT.